The clone carrying this TCR beta chain was seen only a few times. Its antigen is as yet unknown. The sample belongs to a study of beta chain features in type 1 diabetes. Study details: Cell yields, age and gender were similar between patients and healthy donors. General study results and limits: Compared to healthy donors, patients appeared to have naive, central memory and Treg TCRB repertoires that were more alike. There was no resolution here of whether HLA type influences TCRB rearrangement. Sequencing the cDNA could make cells with high TCR expression show up more than they should.

Since all of the isolated RNA was reverse transcribed, expressed TCRB transcripts were what got sequenced. TCRdb's table, derived via immunoSEQ multiplex PCR, lists solely in-frame clones and lacks some. The table has fewer than 400,000 clones, 8% seen once. The specimen was central memory CD4+ T cells from blood. The clonotype comes from a woman aged 18-29 years in good health.

This CDR3 reads CASSTGDTEAFF. CDR3 nucleotides: TGCGCCAGCAGCACAGGGGACACTGAAGCTTTCTTT. The rearrangement joins TRBV10-1 to TRBJ1-1; 7 nucleotides match TRBD1. Germline-derived CDR1 and CDR2 are WNHNN and SYGVQD (reference sequence). The CDR3 contains 12 residues. After removal of 6 bases from V and 3 bases from J, the junction contained 1 base not matched to a gene.